This T cell receptor (beta chain) was captured in a study of T cell repertoires in cytomegalovirus infection. Study context: The authors relied on CMV epitopes, both recently identified HLA-C-restricted and well-studied HLA-B-restricted. Public TCR beta signature analysis indicated the presence of both CMV infection and matching HLA type. Study-level findings and limits: HLA-C-restricted, CMV-specific TCR beta clonotypes were dominant ex vivo.

From germline, CDR1 is SGHDT and CDR2 YYEEEE. The length of the CDR3 is 14 residues. Trimming took 2 bases from V and 5 from J; bases not matched to a gene: 4. This clonotype was seen more than once but under ten times. Its antigen remains unidentified. MiXCR, applied by TCRdb to the reads, yields one record per CDR3 protein. The data hold about 890,000 distinct CDR3 sequences, with under 40% observed a single time. The source material was cultured CD8+ T cells from PBMCs, sampled from culture after CMV antigen stimulation. The sequence came from a human donor in good health (CMV status not recorded). Some clones in this sample may be carry-over from other donors' samples. This chain joins TRBV5-6 and TRBJ1-3, with 7 bases aligning to TRBD1. The CDR3 region has the DNA TGTGCCAGCAGCTTACCGACAGGGAGAAACACCATATATTTT. It codes for CASSLPTGRNTIYF.